The 14 T cell receptor beta chains given below trace back to one sample, sequenced in a study of blood T cells in healthy people across ages. The use of a sample-barcoded 5' primer and a J-beta primer mix characterized a second PCR of about 7 to 12 cycles. One entry per CDR3 protein, called by TCRdb with MiXCR from the 5' RACE reads. The sample holds about a million distinct CDR3 sequences; about 51% are singletons and the top ten take roughly a fifth. The sample comprised blood. The receptors were sampled from a woman aged 55-70 years in good health.

The chain employs TRBV12-3 or TRBV12-4 and TRBJ2-5, with 9 bases aligning to TRBD2. The CDR3 length is 16 residues. The J segment lost 7 bases and the V segment lost 7 bases, leaving 16 bases of the junction unmatched. The CDR3 region is CASTAGGLAGLSTQYF. Here the CDR3 DNA reads TGTGCCAGCACCGCCGGGGGGCTAGCGGGACTCTCGACCCAGTACTTC.

In its sample, this clonotype was seen a few times. The rearrangement uses TRBV20-1 and TRBJ2-1, with no clear D. Germline CDR1 DFQATT, CDR2 SNEGSKA (reference sequence). The CDR3 is made up of 12 amino acids. Trimming took 4 bases from V and 10 from J, leaving 14 bases between them. The CDR3 DNA reads TGCAGTGCTAAGCTTGTGGGGTGGGAGCAGTTCTTC. This gives the protein CSAKLVGWEQFF.

This clonotype was detected many times. V usage is TRBV20-1 and J usage is TRBJ2-7, with 7 bases fitting TRBD2. With 2 bases clipped from V and 4 bases from J, the junction kept 11 bases outside the gene matches. The CDR3 consists of 15 residues. CDR1 and CDR2 (germline): DFQATT, SNEGSKA (reference sequence). Written as DNA, the CDR3 is TGCAGTGCTAGAAGTTGGCTAGCGGCGACTTACGAGCAGTACTTC. Its translation: CSARSWLAATYEQYF.

This chain links TRBV6-5 with TRBJ1-6; perhaps TRBD1 as D (5 bases). The V gene's germline CDR1 is MNHEY and CDR2 SVGAGI. The CDR3 consists of 15 residues. V dropped 10 bases and J dropped 8 bases, with 21 bases sitting between them. CDR3 region: CATHGTGGNDSPLHF. The CDR3 DNA follows: TGTGCCACCCACGGGACGGGGGGAAATGATTCACCCCTCCACTTT.

The chain carries TRBV14 and TRBJ2-7, with D possibly TRBD2 on 7 matching bases. From germline, CDR1 is SGHDN and CDR2 FVKESK. V lost 3 bases, J lost 2 bases, and 11 bases lay in between. CDR3 length: 14 residues. As DNA, the CDR3 is TGTGCCAGCAGCCATACAGGGACTACCTACGAGCAGTACTTC. This sequence encodes CASSHTGTTYEQYF.

This clonotype was seen a few times. This chain joins TRBV15 and TRBJ2-7; possibly TRBD2 for D (6 bases). This CDR3 spans 16 amino acids. V gave up 0 bases and J gave up 5 bases, with 17 bases separating them. The germline V gene has CDR1 LNHNV and CDR2 YYDKDF (reference sequence). The CDR3 DNA is TGTGCCACCAGCAGAGATAAGGACTGGGAGGTCGACGAGCAGTACTTC. Its translation: CATSRDKDWEVDEQYF. The whole variable domain, remainder taken from reference TRBV15 and TRBJ2-7, is DAMVIQNPRYQVTQFGKPVTLSCSQTLNHNVMYWYQQKSSQAPKLLFHYYDKDFNNEADTPDNFQSRRPNTSFCFLDIRSPGLGDTAMYLCATSRDKDWEVDEQYFGPGTRLTVT.

The table lists this clonotype with a few counts. The rearrangement links TRBV29-1 to TRBJ2-7, with D hard to call. V was cut by 2 bases and J by 2 bases, with 10 bases left in between. The CDR3 length is 13 residues. CDR1 SQVTM and CDR2 ANQGSEA come from the germline V gene. The CDR3 is CSVERVGTYEQYF. The CDR3, as DNA: TGCAGCGTTGAAAGGGTGGGCACCTACGAGCAGTACTTC.

A word on this clonotype: The germline gene is not matched at one end of the junction; a read error may be the cause. The chain has TRBV5-5 and TRBJ2-5; D perhaps matches TRBD2 (8 bases). Germline V gene data show CDR1 as SGHKS and CDR2 as YYEKEE (reference sequence). The CDR3 totals 14 residues. As DNA, the CDR3 is TGTGCTAGCAGTAGCGGGGACAGCAAAGAGACCCAGTACTTC. Amino acid sequence: CASSSGDSKETQYF.

In its sample, this clonotype was seen a few times. This chain links TRBV6-5 with TRBJ1-4; D call uncertain. The ends were cut back, 0 bases at V and 6 bases at J, with 8 bases in the middle. CDR1 is MNHEY, CDR2 SVGAGI, per germline. This CDR3 spans 14 amino acids. For the CDR3, the DNA is TGTGCCAGCAGTTACTCGAATAGCCATGAAAAACTGTTTTTT. The encoded protein is CASSYSNSHEKLFF.

The rearrangement links TRBV20-1 to TRBJ2-4, with 11 bases matching TRBD2. The J call is uncertain, as TRBJ2-7 better fits the DNA end. Germline values: CDR1 DFQATT, CDR2 SNEGSKA (reference sequence). CDR3 size: 15 residues. This CDR3 reads CSAREGTSGNYEQYF. The CDR3 coding sequence is TGCAGTGCTAGGGAGGGGACTAGCGGAAACTACGAGCAGTACTTC.

The chain combines TRBV6-5 with TRBJ1-6; TRBD1 matches 7 bases. The J segment lost 4 bases and the V segment lost 8 bases, leaving 8 bases of the junction unmatched. Germline assignment: CDR1 MNHEY and CDR2 SVGAGI. This CDR3 spans 15 amino acids. The DNA for the CDR3 is TGTGCCAGCCGAGACAGGGACCGTTATAATTCACCCCTCCACTTT. Residues: CASRDRDRYNSPLHF.

The chain couples TRBV10-3 to TRBJ2-1; 8 bases map to TRBD2. The J segment lost 7 bases and the V segment lost 2 bases, leaving 4 bases of the junction unmatched. Per germline, CDR1 ENHRY and CDR2 SYGVKD. The CDR3 contains 14 residues. CDR3 DNA: TGTGCCATCAGTGAGAGCGGGAGTGCGAATGAGCAGTTCTTC. Its protein product is CAISESGSANEQFF.

The sample holds a few counts of this clonotype. V and J are TRBV28 and TRBJ1-2; 11 bases line up with TRBD1. Germline trimming cut 2 bases from V and 3 bases from J; bases unmatched to any gene: 5. The CDR3 sequence is 16 residues long. The germline V gene has CDR1 MDHEN and CDR2 SYDVKM. The CDR3 is CASSLGGQGGDYGYTF. DNA for the CDR3: TGTGCCAGCAGTTTAGGGGGACAGGGGGGCGACTATGGCTACACCTTC.

This clonotype was observed a few times. The chain recombines TRBV4-1 with TRBJ2-7, with no clear D. The CDR3 runs 13 residues. V lost 4 bases and J 1 base, leaving 8 bases between the germline ends. The germline CDR1 and CDR2 sequences are MGHRA and YSYEKL. This chain's CDR3 is CASSLYASYEQYF. The CDR3 DNA follows: TGCGCCAGCAGCCTCTACGCATCCTACGAGCAGTACTTC.